This T cell receptor beta chain emerged from a study of T cells in Graves' hyperthyroidism and ophthalmopathy. Whole-study results and caveats: Most thyroid clonotypes expanded above 0.001 appeared in blood too.

The V and J ends lost 5 bases and 3 bases respectively, with 14 bases between them. The CDR3 consists of 14 residues. Germline CDR1 is MDHEN and CDR2 is SYDVKM. Investigators excluded patients with uncontrolled infection, other autoimmune disease, pregnancy or lactation. This clonotype showed up many times. The antigen is undetermined. Amplification targeted TCR beta CDR3 regions from RNA transcripts. When the TCR CDR3 underwent first-round RT-PCR, the HTBI primer set was used. TCRdb used MiXCR to reprocess the multiplex PCR reads, holding one entry per CDR3 protein. This sample carries hundreds of thousands of distinct CDR3 sequences, about 20% of them seen once, and the ten largest clones take over 30%.

The sample comprised blood. This sequence was found in a man aged 30 to 39 with Graves' ophthalmopathy. The chain uses TRBV28 and TRBJ2-7, with D tentatively TRBD2 (6 bases). The CDR3 is CASSKPGTGYEQYF. CDR3 coding DNA: TGTGCCAGCAGTAAACCCGGGACTGGCTACGAGCAGTACTTC.